The 21 T cell receptor beta chains below come from one sample, sequenced in a study of graft-versus-host responses after intestinal transplantation. Here immunoSEQ multiplex PCR was the method, and the copy in TCRdb shows in-frame clones only, minus some. The table records roughly 62,000 clones, approximately 89% of them present only once. The sequencing here drew on PBMCs, taken approximately four months after intestinal transplantation. Receptors were obtained from a human patient who received an intestinal transplant, so some T cells may come from the graft donor.

This clone was seen only a few times. V usage is TRBV19 and J usage is TRBJ1-3, with D perhaps matching TRBD1 (6 bases). Per the germline V gene, CDR1 is LNHDA and CDR2 is SQIVND (reference sequence). The CDR3 is made up of 15 amino acids. V lost 5 bases and J 2 bases, leaving 13 bases between the germline ends. The CDR3 loop is CASSVRGATGNTIYF. The CDR3 nucleotides read TGTGCCAGTAGTGTCAGGGGAGCGACTGGAAACACCATATATTTT.

J is TRBJ2-3 and V is TRBV12-5; D may correspond to TRBD1 or TRBD2 (5 bases each). There are 16 residues in the CDR3. Germline assignment: CDR1 LGHNT and CDR2 FRNRAP. Trimming cost V 1 base and J 2 bases, with 13 bases left between them. CDR3 region: CASGLGLSGTTDTQYF. The CDR3 DNA is TGTGCTAGTGGTTTGGGTTTGTCAGGGACCACAGATACGCAGTATTTT.

This rearrangement joins TRBV28 to TRBJ2-5; 14 bases are shared with TRBD2. In germline, CDR1 is MDHEN, CDR2 SYDVKM. The CDR3 spans 18 residues. The J segment lost 0 bases and the V segment lost 8 bases, leaving 11 bases of the junction unmatched. The CDR3 protein is CASGQGTSGGPYQETQYF. The CDR3 DNA reads as TGTGCCAGCGGACAAGGGACTAGCGGGGGCCCGTACCAAGAGACCCAGTACTTC.

The rearrangement joins TRBV4-1 to TRBJ2-3; 11 nucleotides line up with TRBD2. CDR3 size: 21 residues. The J segment lost 3 bases and the V segment lost 0 bases, leaving 17 bases of the junction unmatched. The germline gives CDR1 MGHRA, CDR2 YSYEKL. CDR3 nucleotide sequence: TGCGCCAGCAGCCAAGATACGCCGGAATACGCGGCTAGCGGGGGGACAGATACGCAGTATTTT. The encoded protein is CASSQDTPEYAASGGTDTQYF.

The chain has TRBV5-4 and TRBJ2-2; D possibly uses TRBD1 or TRBD2 (7 bases each). The length of the CDR3 is 15 residues. Trimming shortened V by 4 bases and J by 4 bases, and 14 bases separated the two germline ends. Germline V gene lookup returns CDR1 SGHNT and CDR2 YYREEE (reference sequence). CDR3 in amino acids: CASSQGGFRTGELFF. CDR3 coding DNA: TGTGCCAGCAGCCAGGGGGGGTTCCGCACCGGGGAGCTGTTTTTT.

The V gene is TRBV21-1, the J gene TRBJ1-5; TRBD1, as called in the table, went unchecked against the DNA. TRBV21-1 is a listed pseudogene. The CDR3 length is 18 residues. This CDR3 reads CASSRQPRDRGESQPQHF. CDR3 in DNA: TGTGCCAGCAGCCGACAGCCAAGGGACAGGGGGGAAAGTCAGCCCCAGCATTTT.

The chain joins TRBV27 to TRBJ1-5; D gene unclear. Germline-derived CDR1 and CDR2 are MNHEY and SMNVEV (reference sequence). CDR3 length equals 13 residues. Trimming removed 5 bases at V and 7 bases at J, with 12 bases between. This CDR3 reads CASSPNWAQPQHF. The CDR3 DNA reads as TGTGCCAGCAGTCCTAACTGGGCGCAGCCCCAGCATTTT.

This clone came up a few times. The rearrangement links TRBV5-1 to TRBJ2-6, with 7 bases aligning to TRBD1. Germline values: CDR1 SGHRS, CDR2 YFSETQ. The trim removed 3 bases at V and 3 bases at J, leaving 6 bases unmatched. CDR3 size: 16 residues. The CDR3 reads CASSSFDRVGANVLTF. In DNA, the CDR3 is TGCGCCAGCAGCTCCTTCGACAGGGTTGGGGCCAACGTCCTGACTTTC.

The V and J genes are TRBV6-5 and TRBJ2-5, with D possibly matching TRBD1 (5 bases). CDR3 length: 13 amino acids. V was cut by 0 bases and J by 4 bases, with 6 bases left in between. Germline assignment: CDR1 MNHEY and CDR2 SVGAGI. CDR3 region: CASSYSGAETQYF. Here the CDR3 DNA reads TGTGCCAGCAGTTACTCAGGGGCAGAGACCCAGTACTTC.

The chain has TRBV7-9 and TRBJ2-7, with TRBD2 matching over 9 bases. Per germline, CDR1 SEHNR and CDR2 FQNEAQ (reference sequence). This CDR3 has 15 residues. V lost 5 bases to trimming and J lost 0 bases; unmatched junction nucleotides: 5. CDR3 coding DNA: TGTGCCAGCAGCCGGACTAGCGAGAGCTCCTACGAGCAGTACTTC. It yields the protein CASSRTSESSYEQYF.

The V call is TRBV4-1, the J call TRBJ2-7; possible D gene TRBD1, 6 bases. The CDR3 runs 16 residues. Germline V CDR1 and CDR2: MGHRA, YSYEKL. With 3 bases removed from V and 1 base from J, the gap between germline ends came to 16 bases. CDR3 sequence (DNA): TGCGCCAGCAGCCATGGATTCTCAGGGGCGTCCTACGAGCAGTACTTC. Residues: CASSHGFSGASYEQYF.

This clone was recorded only once. The chain couples TRBV4-1 to TRBJ2-7, with 7 bases identical to TRBD1. J was trimmed by 3 bases and V by 4 bases; bases with no gene match: 9. The CDR3 covers 15 residues. The germline V gene encodes CDR1 MGHRA and CDR2 YSYEKL. The CDR3 spells CASSRTGTALYEQYF. For the CDR3, the DNA is TGCGCCAGCAGCCGGACCGGGACAGCTCTCTACGAGCAGTACTTC.

The J gene is TRBJ2-3, the V gene TRBV28; possibly TRBD1 or TRBD2 for D (5 bases each). Germline V gives CDR1 MDHEN, CDR2 SYDVKM. V was trimmed by 9 bases and J by 4 bases, leaving 11 bases between them. The CDR3 sequence is 12 residues long. The CDR3 DNA is TGTGCCAGTTGGGGGAACCCAGATACGCAGTATTTT. Translated: CASWGNPDTQYF.

In regard to this clone: The same CDR3 also results from other DNA sequences found in this sample. The chain joins TRBV6-5 to TRBJ1-1, with 7 positions matching TRBD1. Germline trimming cut 3 bases from V and 3 bases from J; bases unmatched to any gene: 7. The CDR3 extends over 15 amino acids. Germline CDR1 reads MNHEY; CDR2 reads SVGAGI. The CDR3 nucleotides read TGTGCCAGCAGTTATCGGGACAGAGGATACACTGAAGCTTTCTTT. It translates to CASSYRDRGYTEAFF.

This clone showed up just once. V gene TRBV6-5 combines with J gene TRBJ2-3; TRBD1 agrees at 9 bases. Germline values: CDR1 MNHEY, CDR2 SVGAGI. V shed 4 bases and J 13 bases; nucleotides not matched to a gene: 6. This CDR3 is built from 12 residues. The CDR3 nucleotides read TGTGCCAGCAGTTGGCCGGGACAGGGAGAGTATTTT. Translated: CASSWPGQGEYF.

V and J are TRBV5-1 and TRBJ2-5, with 8 bases lining up with TRBD2. CDR1 SGHRS and CDR2 YFSETQ come from the germline V gene. CDR3 length: 14 residues. The junction had 4 bases not matched to a gene; V was cut back by 2 bases and J by 4 bases. The CDR3 protein is CASSFDRGGETQYF. CDR3 bases: TGCGCCAGCAGCTTCGACCGGGGGGGAGAGACCCAGTACTTC.

This rearrangement joins TRBV11-3 to TRBJ2-1; D unclear. Germline CDR1 is SGHNT and CDR2 is YENEEA. V was cut by 4 bases and J by 6 bases, with 7 bases left in between. The CDR3 is made up of 12 amino acids. The CDR3 loop reads CASSSWGNEQFF. The CDR3 nucleotides are TGTGCCAGCAGCTCCTGGGGCAATGAGCAGTTCTTC.

V is TRBV6-1 and J is TRBJ1-1; D is unresolved. Trimming took off 5 bases at V and 7 bases at J, with 11 bases between the two ends. CDR1 is MNHNS and CDR2 is SASEGT in the germline V gene. CDR3 length equals 12 residues. The CDR3 protein is CASSPPGGEAFF. The CDR3 nucleotides are TGTGCCAGCAGTCCTCCAGGTGGTGAAGCTTTCTTT.

The rearrangement joins TRBV6-1 to TRBJ2-2; D remains unclear. Per germline, CDR1 MNHNS and CDR2 SASEGT. The V end lost 4 bases, the J end lost 0 bases, and 9 bases lay between the germline ends. The CDR3 consists of 15 residues. The DNA for the CDR3 is TGTGCCAGCAGTGTAGACGGCGCGAACACCGGGGAGCTGTTTTTT. This sequence encodes CASSVDGANTGELFF.

The gene calls are TRBV6-5 and TRBJ1-1; no firm D call. The CDR3 has 14 residues. CDR1 and CDR2 from the germline V gene are MNHEY and SVGAGI. Between the trimmed V and J ends, which lost 8 bases and 0 bases, there was a span of 13 bases. The CDR3 bases are TGTGCCAGCCATTCGGCTGGGATGAACACTGAAGCTTTCTTT. Translation: CASHSAGMNTEAFF.

The J gene is TRBJ2-1, the V gene TRBV28; 7 nucleotides align to TRBD2. Germline values: CDR1 MDHEN, CDR2 SYDVKM. V shed 0 bases and J 2 bases; nucleotides not matched to a gene: 7. The CDR3 runs 17 residues. CDR3 nucleotides: TGTGCCAGCAGTTTATGGCCCGGGCGGGAGACCTACAATGAGCAGTTCTTC. This translates into CASSLWPGRETYNEQFF. Supplemented by reference TRBV28 and TRBJ2-1, the full variable domain reads DVKVTQSSRYLVKRTGEKVFLECVQDMDHENMFWYRQDPGLGLRLIYFSYDVKMKEKGDIPEGYSVSREKKERFSLILESASTNQTSMYLCASSLWPGRETYNEQFFGPGTRLTVL.